The 13 T cell receptor beta chains below all came from one sample that was sequenced in a study of shared clonotypes between healthy human individuals. As defined, naive CD8 cells were CD45RO-negative and positively selected for CCR7, with terminally differentiated effector memory CD45RA+ cells excluded. TCRdb's copy holds only in-frame clones and misses some; the assay was immunoSEQ multiplex PCR. The sample consists of about 550,000 clones, roughly 96% of them appearing once. Source material: naive CD8+ T cells sorted from blood. The receptor source for this set is a woman aged 30 to 39 in good health.

This clone was found a few times. This chain links TRBV29-1 with TRBJ1-1; D not resolved. The CDR3 is 11 residues long. Germline V CDR1 and CDR2: SQVTM, ANQGSEA. V was clipped by 5 bases and J by 2 bases, with 6 bases between them. The CDR3 nucleotides read TGCAGCGTTCAGGATAACACTGAAGCTTTCTTT. Its translation is CSVQDNTEAFF.

This chain uses TRBV29-1 with TRBJ2-7; D might be TRBD1 (5 bases). Germline CDR1 is SQVTM and CDR2 is ANQGSEA. The CDR3 covers 13 residues. Deletions cut 7 bases from V and 3 bases from J, with 16 bases between. In nucleotides, the CDR3 is TGCAGCGCGGAGAGTGGGCAGGGCTACGAGCAGTACTTC. Translation gives CSAESGQGYEQYF.

The chain links TRBV18 to TRBJ2-7; 7 bases line up with TRBD1. This CDR3 contains 17 residues. Germline V CDR1 and CDR2: KGHSH, LQKENI. Trimming took 2 bases from V and 6 from J; bases not matched to a gene: 16. CDR3 nucleotide sequence: TGTGCCAGCTCACCAGGGAGCAGAGACAGGGCTCTACGCGAGCAGTACTTC. As protein: CASSPGSRDRALREQYF.

This sequence joins TRBV28 and TRBJ2-2; 8 bases line up with TRBD2. Germline CDR1 is MDHEN and CDR2 is SYDVKM. The CDR3 is made up of 17 amino acids. The ends lost 5 bases at V and 6 bases at J; junction bases unmatched: 14. CDR3 residues: CASSPLFSREVAGELFF. The CDR3 bases are TGTGCCAGCAGTCCCCTCTTCTCGCGGGAGGTCGCCGGGGAGCTGTTTTTT. Based on the CDR3 plus reference TRBV28 and TRBJ2-2, the full variable domain is DVKVTQSSRYLVKRTGEKVFLECVQDMDHENMFWYRQDPGLGLRLIYFSYDVKMKEKGDIPEGYSVSREKKERFSLILESASTNQTSMYLCASSPLFSREVAGELFFGEGSRLTVL.

The chain has TRBV12-5 and TRBJ2-7; 8 positions agree with TRBD2. Germline V gene sequence: CDR1 LGHNT, CDR2 FRNRAP. The CDR3 contains 15 residues. V lost 0 bases to trimming and J lost 2 bases; unmatched junction nucleotides: 3. The CDR3 bases are TGTGCTAGTGGTTTGGTAGGAGCGGGAGCCTACGAGCAGTACTTC. Translating it yields CASGLVGAGAYEQYF.

This rearrangement joins TRBV4-1 to TRBJ2-7, with 10 bases lining up with TRBD2. The CDR3 is made up of 16 amino acids. Germline trimming cut 0 bases from V and 2 bases from J; bases unmatched to any gene: 4. CDR1 is MGHRA and CDR2 is YSYEKL in the germline V gene. This CDR3 reads CASSQDRTSGTYEQYF. CDR3 bases: TGCGCCAGCAGCCAAGATAGGACTAGCGGCACCTACGAGCAGTACTTC.

The chain links TRBV28 to TRBJ2-4; the match to TRBD2 covers 9 bases. Germline CDR1 reads MDHEN; CDR2 reads SYDVKM. Trimming at V came to 2 bases and at J to 8 bases, leaving 4 bases not matched to a gene. The CDR3 length is 14 residues. CDR3 DNA sequence: TGTGCCAGCAGTTTAGCGGGAGGGGAGGACATTCAGTACTTC. It yields the protein CASSLAGGEDIQYF.

The V gene is TRBV7-9, the J gene TRBJ2-7; D gene ambiguous. V lost 5 bases to trimming and J lost 0 bases, with 8 bases between them. CDR3 size: 13 residues. Germline lookup yields CDR1 SEHNR and CDR2 FQNEAQ (reference sequence). Written as DNA, the CDR3 is TGTGCCAGCAGCCACCGACGCTCCTACGAGCAGTACTTC. Its protein is CASSHRRSYEQYF.

The chain uses TRBV28 and TRBJ2-5; D uncertain. The CDR3 is made up of 12 amino acids. CDR1 and CDR2 (germline): MDHEN, SYDVKM. Trimming removed 5 bases at V and 6 bases at J, with 10 bases between. CDR3: CASSPPQKTQYF. The CDR3 nucleotides read TGTGCCAGCAGTCCCCCCCAGAAGACCCAGTACTTC.

This clone was found once. Other DNA sequences in this specimen translate into the identical CDR3. This sequence joins TRBV7-9 and TRBJ1-1; 8 bases line up with TRBD1. Germline V gene data show CDR1 as SEHNR and CDR2 as FQNEAQ (reference sequence). The CDR3 runs to 15 residues. After removal of 5 bases from V and 1 base from J, the junction contained 6 bases not matched to a gene. CDR3 in DNA: TGTGCCAGCAGCCCACCAGGGGGCTCGAACACTGAAGCTTTCTTT. This translates into CASSPPGGSNTEAFF.

The chain combines TRBV5-4 with TRBJ1-1, with D unclear. In germline, CDR1 is SGHNT, CDR2 YYREEE (reference sequence). V was cut by 3 bases and J by 1 base, with 7 bases left in between. This CDR3 contains 13 residues. CDR3: CASSSVGNTEAFF. For the CDR3, the DNA is TGTGCCAGCAGCTCGGTCGGGAACACTGAAGCTTTCTTT.

The chain carries TRBV28 and TRBJ2-3; D may be TRBD1 or TRBD2 (6 bases each). The germline CDR1 and CDR2 sequences are MDHEN and SYDVKM. The CDR3 has 14 residues. V shed 7 bases and J shed 3 bases, with 14 bases lying between them. Written as DNA, the CDR3 is TGTGCCAGCAACGGGGGCTTTGGGACAGATACGCAGTATTTT. The encoded protein is CASNGGFGTDTQYF.

This clone has a single count. The chain is built from TRBV19 and TRBJ2-3; D uncertain. The V gene's germline CDR1 is LNHDA and CDR2 SQIVND (reference sequence). There are 13 residues in the CDR3. V dropped 0 bases and J dropped 5 bases, with 6 bases sitting between them. The CDR3 spells CASSIDYLDTQYF. In DNA, the CDR3 is TGTGCCAGTAGTATAGACTACCTAGATACGCAGTATTTT.